These T cell receptor beta chains were read from a single sample in a study of cytomegalovirus exposure and HLA in healthy donors. TCRdb's table, derived via immunoSEQ multiplex PCR, lists solely in-frame clones and lacks some. The table has 250,000 to 350,000 clones, 86% seen once. The sequenced sample was PBMCs. The origin of the receptors is a man aged 40-55 years in good health and CMV-seropositive. Each CDR3 is given with its conserved first and last residue. Each record gives: clone size, D gene, J gene, V gene, CDR3 DNA, CDR3 protein. A D gene is named only where the DNA matches it firmly. Some rows have no size entry. The others give once, few or many, or a class for an expanded clone.

clone_size: -
d_call: -
j_call: TRBJ2-1
v_call: TRBV9
cdr3_nt: TGTGCCAGCAGCCCCGGGTGGCGTGATGAGCAGTTCTTC
cdr3_aa: CASSPGWRDEQFF

clone_size: -
d_call: TRBD2
j_call: TRBJ2-1
v_call: TRBV9
cdr3_nt: TGTGCCAGCAGCGCAATAGCGGGACACACCTACAATGAGCAGTTCTTC
cdr3_aa: CASSAIAGHTYNEQFF

clone_size: once
d_call: TRBD2
j_call: TRBJ2-3
v_call: TRBV13
cdr3_nt: TGTGCCAGCAGCTTAGAGCTAGCGGGGATCACAGATACGCAGTATTTT
cdr3_aa: CASSLELAGITDTQYF

clone_size: -
d_call: TRBD2
j_call: TRBJ2-1
v_call: TRBV7-9
cdr3_nt: TGTGCCAGCACCGGACTAGCGGCATCCTACAATGAGCAGTTCTTC
cdr3_aa: CASTGLAASYNEQFF

clone_size: -
d_call: -
j_call: TRBJ1-1
v_call: TRBV7-3
cdr3_nt: TGTGCCAGCAGCTCCCCTAGCGGTGAAGCTTTCTTT
cdr3_aa: CASSSPSGEAFF

clone_size: -
d_call: -
j_call: TRBJ1-1
v_call: TRBV5-1
cdr3_nt: TGCGCCAGCAGTTCGGGGACAACGAACACTGAAGCTTTCTTT
cdr3_aa: CASSSGTTNTEAFF

clone_size: once
d_call: -
j_call: TRBJ2-2
v_call: TRBV6-5
cdr3_nt: TGTGCCAGCAGTCAGGGGCAGGGGCGAGACGGGGAGCTGTTTTTT
cdr3_aa: CASSQGQGRDGELFF

clone_size: -
d_call: TRBD2
j_call: TRBJ2-2
v_call: TRBV13
cdr3_nt: TGTGCCAGCAGCCCAGGGACTAGCGGGTATGAGAACACCGGGGAGCTGTTTTTT
cdr3_aa: CASSPGTSGYENTGELFF

clone_size: -
d_call: TRBD2
j_call: TRBJ2-1
v_call: TRBV7-2
cdr3_nt: TGTGCCAGCAGCCTGTGGACTAGCGGGAGGGGCAATGAGCAGTTCTTC
cdr3_aa: CASSLWTSGRGNEQFF

clone_size: -
d_call: -
j_call: TRBJ2-1
v_call: TRBV6-5
cdr3_nt: TGTGCCAGCAGTTACGGGCAGGGGCAGGGCAATGAGCAGTTCTTC
cdr3_aa: CASSYGQGQGNEQFF

clone_size: -
d_call: -
j_call: TRBJ1-4
v_call: TRBV18
cdr3_nt: TGTGCCAGCTCGGCTTCCAGGGGCACTAATGAAAAACTGTTTTTT
cdr3_aa: CASSASRGTNEKLFF

clone_size: -
d_call: -
j_call: TRBJ2-5
v_call: TRBV19
cdr3_nt: TGTGCCAGTAGTGCAACAGGCCTCCCGGACCAAGAGACCCAGTACTTC
cdr3_aa: CASSATGLPDQETQYF

clone_size: -
d_call: -
j_call: TRBJ2-3
v_call: TRBV28
cdr3_nt: TGTGCCAGCAGTCTTACAGGGTCCACAGATACGCAGTATTTT
cdr3_aa: CASSLTGSTDTQYF

clone_size: -
d_call: TRBD2
j_call: TRBJ2-1
v_call: TRBV6-4
cdr3_nt: TGTGCCAGCAGTGTCACTAGCGGAGGGTCCTACAATGAGCAGTTCTTC
cdr3_aa: CASSVTSGGSYNEQFF

clone_size: -
d_call: -
j_call: TRBJ2-7
v_call: TRBV2
cdr3_nt: TGTGCCAGCAGTGAGCGGCAGGACAGCTCCTACGAGCAGTACTTC
cdr3_aa: CASSERQDSSYEQYF

clone_size: -
d_call: -
j_call: TRBJ2-1
v_call: TRBV2
cdr3_nt: TGTGCCAGCAGTGCTGGACAGTTGAGCTCCTACAATGAGCAGTTCTTC
cdr3_aa: CASSAGQLSSYNEQFF

clone_size: once
d_call: -
j_call: TRBJ2-7
v_call: TRBV27
cdr3_nt: TGTGCCAGCACCTCCCCGGCCTACGAGCAGTACTTC
cdr3_aa: CASTSPAYEQYF

clone_size: -
d_call: TRBD2
j_call: TRBJ2-3
v_call: TRBV6-5
cdr3_nt: TGTGCCACCAGCGGGCTAGCGGTCACAGATACGCAGTATTTT
cdr3_aa: CATSGLAVTDTQYF

clone_size: -
d_call: -
j_call: TRBJ1-1
v_call: TRBV18
cdr3_nt: TGTGCCAGCTCACTTGTGGCAGGGGCGGACACTGAAGCTTTCTTT
cdr3_aa: CASSLVAGADTEAFF

clone_size: -
d_call: TRBD1
j_call: TRBJ1-5
v_call: TRBV10-3
cdr3_nt: TGTGCCACTACGGGACAGGTCAATCAGCCCCAGCATTTT
cdr3_aa: CATTGQVNQPQHF

clone_size: -
d_call: -
j_call: TRBJ2-7
v_call: TRBV7-2
cdr3_nt: TGTGCCAGCAGCTTATACAGGGCAAGCTCCTACGAGCAGTACTTC
cdr3_aa: CASSLYRASSYEQYF

clone_size: -
d_call: TRBD1
j_call: TRBJ2-2
v_call: TRBV27
cdr3_nt: TGTGCCAGTCAGGGGACAGGGGGTTTCCTAAACACCGGGGAGCTGTTTTTT
cdr3_aa: CASQGTGGFLNTGELFF

clone_size: -
d_call: TRBD1
j_call: TRBJ1-1
v_call: TRBV29-1
cdr3_nt: TGCAGCGTTCTATCGGACAGGATGAACACTGAAGCTTTCTTT
cdr3_aa: CSVLSDRMNTEAFF

clone_size: few
d_call: TRBD1
j_call: TRBJ2-1
v_call: TRBV19
cdr3_nt: TGTGCCAGTAGTTCCGCCCCCATTCAGGGGGCGCGCCTCAATGAGCAGTTCTTC
cdr3_aa: CASSSAPIQGARLNEQFF

clone_size: -
d_call: TRBD1
j_call: TRBJ2-1
v_call: TRBV7-9
cdr3_nt: TGTGCCAGCAGCAGCCCGGGACAGGCTGGGGAGCAGTTCTTC
cdr3_aa: CASSSPGQAGEQFF

clone_size: -
d_call: -
j_call: TRBJ2-5
v_call: TRBV2
cdr3_nt: TGTGCCAGCAGGGAAGGACTGAGACAAGAGACCCAGTACTTC
cdr3_aa: CASREGLRQETQYF

clone_size: -
d_call: -
j_call: TRBJ2-3
v_call: TRBV7-2
cdr3_nt: TGTGCCAGCAGCTTAGGCGGAGGGTACACAGATACGCAGTATTTT
cdr3_aa: CASSLGGGYTDTQYF

clone_size: -
d_call: TRBD2
j_call: TRBJ2-1
v_call: TRBV4-3
cdr3_nt: TGCGCCAGCAGCTCGGGGACTAGCGGAAGCTCCTACAATGAGCAGTTCTTC
cdr3_aa: CASSSGTSGSSYNEQFF

clone_size: -
d_call: -
j_call: TRBJ2-7
v_call: TRBV4-3
cdr3_nt: TGCGCCAGCAGCCAAGACACGGAGCTTACCTACGAGCAGTACTTC
cdr3_aa: CASSQDTELTYEQYF

clone_size: -
d_call: -
j_call: TRBJ2-1
v_call: TRBV11-2
cdr3_nt: TGTGCCAGCAGCGTGGAACAGGGTAGGAGCTCCTACAATGAGCAGTTCTTC
cdr3_aa: CASSVEQGRSSYNEQFF

clone_size: once
d_call: TRBD1
j_call: TRBJ2-5
v_call: TRBV5-4
cdr3_nt: TGTGCCAGCAGGTTGGACAGGGGGCGCTTAAGTGGACGAGAGTACTTC
cdr3_aa: CASRLDRGRLSGREYF

clone_size: -
d_call: -
j_call: TRBJ2-5
v_call: TRBV7-2
cdr3_nt: TGTGCCAGCAGCAGCGCGGGACGACCTACGAAGCAGTACTTC
cdr3_aa: CASSSAGRPTKQYF

clone_size: -
d_call: -
j_call: TRBJ1-2
v_call: TRBV4-1
cdr3_nt: TGCGCCAGCAGCCAAGTGCCCGCTAGCGACGGCTACACCTTC
cdr3_aa: CASSQVPASDGYTF

clone_size: -
d_call: TRBD2
j_call: TRBJ2-1
v_call: TRBV2
cdr3_nt: TGTGCCAGCACAGAGACTAGCGGGAGGTTAGGTGAGCAGTTCTTC
cdr3_aa: CASTETSGRLGEQFF

clone_size: -
d_call: TRBD2
j_call: TRBJ2-3
v_call: TRBV7-9
cdr3_nt: TGTGCCAGCAGCGGCCGGGGGGAACGTGCAGATACGCAGTATTTT
cdr3_aa: CASSGRGERADTQYF

clone_size: few
d_call: TRBD1
j_call: TRBJ2-2
v_call: TRBV5-6
cdr3_nt: TGTGCCAGCAGCTTGGGACAGGGAGAGGACACCGGGGAGCTGTTTTTT
cdr3_aa: CASSLGQGEDTGELFF

clone_size: -
d_call: -
j_call: TRBJ2-1
v_call: TRBV9
cdr3_nt: TGTGCCAGCAGCGTAGGGAGGGAGGCGTACAATGAGCAGTTCTTC
cdr3_aa: CASSVGREAYNEQFF

clone_size: -
d_call: -
j_call: TRBJ1-2
v_call: TRBV19
cdr3_nt: TGTGCCAGTAGTTTGGGGCGGGGGAACTATGGCTACACCTTC
cdr3_aa: CASSLGRGNYGYTF

clone_size: -
d_call: TRBD1
j_call: TRBJ2-7
v_call: TRBV2
cdr3_nt: TGTGCCAGCAGTGGGGACAGTCTTTACGAGCAGTACTTC
cdr3_aa: CASSGDSLYEQYF

clone_size: -
d_call: -
j_call: TRBJ1-2
v_call: TRBV28
cdr3_nt: TGTGCCAGCACCTTACCCGGGGGGCAATCCCATGGCTACACCTTC
cdr3_aa: CASTLPGGQSHGYTF

clone_size: -
d_call: -
j_call: TRBJ2-5
v_call: TRBV11-2
cdr3_nt: TGTGCCAGCAGTATTGGTGAAAGGGGCCAAGAGACCCAGTACTTC
cdr3_aa: CASSIGERGQETQYF

clone_size: few
d_call: -
j_call: TRBJ1-1
v_call: TRBV27
cdr3_nt: TGTGCCAGCAGTTTCACAGGGAACACTGAAGCTTTCTTT
cdr3_aa: CASSFTGNTEAFF

clone_size: -
d_call: TRBD1
j_call: TRBJ2-1
v_call: TRBV7-2
cdr3_nt: TGTGCCAGCAGACGAGCGACAGGGAATGAGCAGTTCTTC
cdr3_aa: CASRRATGNEQFF

clone_size: -
d_call: -
j_call: TRBJ2-1
v_call: TRBV7-3
cdr3_nt: TGTGCCAGCAGCTTAAGGGAGTCTCTCCGCAATGAGCAGTTCTTC
cdr3_aa: CASSLRESLRNEQFF

clone_size: few
d_call: TRBD2
j_call: TRBJ2-1
v_call: TRBV7-3
cdr3_nt: TGTGCCAGCAGCTTTTTTCCGGGACTAGCCTCTAATGAGCAGTTCTTC
cdr3_aa: CASSFFPGLASNEQFF

clone_size: few
d_call: -
j_call: TRBJ1-5
v_call: TRBV5-5
cdr3_nt: TGTGCCAGCAGCTTTACCGGGGAGGGGAATCAGCCCCAGCATTTT
cdr3_aa: CASSFTGEGNQPQHF